These 28 T cell receptor beta chains share one sample of origin, sequenced in a study of T-cell memory formation after mild COVID-19. TCRdb re-analysed the 5' RACE reads in MiXCR, keeping a single row per CDR3 protein. The data contain roughly 480,000 distinct CDR3 sequences, 20% to 30% of them singletons. What was sequenced was PBMCs or a T cell subset sorted from them (not recorded which). The receptors originated from an adult woman who had mild COVID-19 (a few samples of this study predate the infection). Cell type and time point are not known.

This clonotype was picked up a small number of times. The V call is TRBV21-1, the J call TRBJ2-3; the D segment call TRBD2 is taken from the table without a DNA check. TRBV21-1 is marked as a pseudogene. CDR3 size: 18 residues. This chain's CDR3 is CASSKASRLAGTTDTQYF. For the CDR3, the DNA is TGTGCCAGCAGCAAAGCAAGCCGACTAGCGGGAACAACAGATACGCAGTATTTT.

The chain uses TRBV6-6 and TRBJ2-1; 12 bases map to TRBD2. Losses at the gene ends were 6 bases for V and 10 bases for J; bases not matched to a gene: 10. The CDR3 covers 15 residues. Germline V gene lookup returns CDR1 MNHNY and CDR2 SVGAGI (reference sequence). CDR3 nucleotide sequence: TGTGCCAGCAGAACCCCTAGCGGGGGGGCAGGAGAGCAGTTCTTC. It codes for CASRTPSGGAGEQFF.

CDR3 nucleotide sequence: TGTGCCAGCTCACCGATGATAGGACAGAACCAGTACTTC. Amino acids: CASSPMIGQNQYF. The V gene is TRBV18, the J gene TRBJ2-7; tentatively, D is TRBD1 (6 bases). Germline V gives CDR1 KGHSH, CDR2 LQKENI. The CDR3 totals 13 residues. The V and J ends lost 3 bases and 10 bases respectively, with 16 bases between them.

This rearrangement joins TRBV24-1 to TRBJ1-2; D is ambiguous. This CDR3 contains 12 residues. V was clipped by 5 bases and J by 1 base, with 4 bases between them. Germline assignment: CDR1 KGHDR and CDR2 SFDVKD. The CDR3 protein is CATSAVNYGYTF. Written as DNA, the CDR3 is TGTGCCACCAGTGCGGTTAACTATGGCTACACCTTC.

This clonotype was found a few times. The CDR3 loop is CASSLGWGNSGNTIYF. Written as DNA, the CDR3 is TGTGCCAGCAGCTTAGGTTGGGGGAACTCTGGAAACACCATATATTTT. This chain uses TRBV7-9 with TRBJ1-3; weak D call: TRBD1 (5 bases). There are 16 residues in the CDR3. Between the trimmed V and J ends, which lost 1 base and 0 bases, there was a span of 10 bases. CDR1 is SEHNR, CDR2 FQNEAQ, per germline (reference sequence). Full variable domain (rest looked up from reference TRBV7-9 and TRBJ1-3): DTGVSQNPRHKITKRGQNVTFRCDPISEHNRLYWYRQTLGQGPEFLTYFQNEAQLEKSRLLSDRFSAERPKGSFSTLEIQRTEQGDSAMYLCASSLGWGNSGNTIYFGEGSWLTVV.

The chain carries TRBV20-1 and TRBJ2-1; weak D call: TRBD2 (6 bases). The CDR3 extends over 13 amino acids. Germline assignment: CDR1 DFQATT and CDR2 SNEGSKA (reference sequence). V lost 1 base to trimming and J lost 12 bases, with 16 bases between them. The CDR3 protein is CSARVVPGGAQFF. The CDR3 nucleotides are TGCAGTGCTAGAGTAGTCCCCGGGGGAGCGCAGTTCTTC.

This clonotype was seen only a few times. The V call is TRBV6-2 or TRBV6-3, the J call TRBJ1-2; D is possibly TRBD1 (6 bases). The V and J ends lost 5 bases and 4 bases respectively, with 17 bases between them. This CDR3 comprises 15 residues. Germline assignment: CDR1 MNHEY and CDR2 SVGEGT. The CDR3 region is CASSLTGLRAYGYTF. In DNA, the CDR3 is TGTGCCAGCAGTCTTACAGGGCTGAGGGCCTATGGCTACACCTTC.

The chain uses TRBV12-3 or TRBV12-4 and TRBJ2-1; tentatively, D is TRBD1 or TRBD2 (6 bases each). Between the trimmed V and J ends, which lost 8 bases and 7 bases, there was a span of 18 bases. The CDR3 runs 14 residues. CDR3 nucleotides: TGTGCCAGCGCCGAGGTAGGGGGGCGGAATGAGCAGTTCTTC. Translating gives CASAEVGGRNEQFF.

There are a few counts of this clonotype. The chain employs TRBV20-1 and TRBJ1-2, with 8 bases identical to TRBD1. From germline, CDR1 is DFQATT and CDR2 SNEGSKA (reference sequence). The V segment lost 2 bases and the J segment 4 bases; nucleotides outside the gene matches: 3. This CDR3 is built from 13 residues. The CDR3 spells CSARPTGVYGYTF. The CDR3 DNA reads TGCAGTGCTAGACCGACAGGGGTCTATGGCTACACCTTC.

This chain connects TRBV10-3 to TRBJ2-1, with D possibly matching TRBD2 (6 bases). The germline V gene has CDR1 ENHRY and CDR2 SYGVKD. V lost 0 bases and J 6 bases, leaving 15 bases between the germline ends. CDR3 length: 16 amino acids. The DNA for the CDR3 is TGTGCCATCAGTGAGTCGAGCGGGCGGGTTGGCAATGAGCAGTTCTTC. It codes for CAISESSGRVGNEQFF.

The table lists this clonotype with a few counts. CDR3 sequence (DNA): TGTGCCAGCAGTTGGACAGGGAATATCGATGGCTACACCTTC. Encoded protein: CASSWTGNIDGYTF. The V call is TRBV5-5, the J call TRBJ1-2; 8 bases are shared with TRBD1. Germline lookup yields CDR1 SGHKS and CDR2 YYEKEE (reference sequence). With 5 bases clipped from V and 6 bases from J, the junction kept 9 bases outside the gene matches. This CDR3 region has 14 residues.

This clonotype was seen a few times. The chain couples TRBV7-6 to TRBJ2-3, with 7 positions matching TRBD2. The CDR3 length is 17 residues. With V trimmed by 7 bases and J by 1 base, 14 bases remained unmatched. Germline V gene data show CDR1 as SGHVS and CDR2 as FNYEAQ. CDR3 protein: CASTLEASGVGTDTQYF. For the CDR3, the DNA is TGTGCCAGCACCCTAGAGGCCAGCGGGGTGGGCACAGATACGCAGTATTTT.

This clonotype has only a few counts. The CDR3 DNA is TGTGCCAGCAGCCAAGATCGAAGCGGGAGGGCCTCCTACGAGCAGTACTTC. The encoded protein is CASSQDRSGRASYEQYF. This rearrangement joins TRBV4-2 to TRBJ2-7; 10 nucleotides agree with TRBD2. Trimming removed 0 bases from V and 0 bases from J; junction bases left unmatched: 5. Germline V gene data show CDR1 as LGHNA and CDR2 as YNFKEQ. This CDR3 has 17 amino acids.

This chain connects TRBV27 to TRBJ2-6; D may be TRBD1 (6 bases). V lost 6 bases to trimming and J lost 0 bases, with 9 bases between them. The CDR3 has 15 residues. Germline V gives CDR1 MNHEY, CDR2 SMNVEV (reference sequence). The CDR3 region is CASRQDSSGANVLTF. The DNA of the CDR3 is TGTGCCAGCAGGCAGGACAGCTCTGGGGCCAACGTCCTGACTTTC.

The J gene is TRBJ1-5, the V gene TRBV7-2, with D uncertain. Germline assignment: CDR1 SGHTA and CDR2 FQGNSA. V lost 1 base and J 6 bases, leaving 10 bases between the germline ends. CDR3 length: 14 residues. CDR3 in amino acids: CASSLGLPSQPQHF. The CDR3, as DNA: TGTGCCAGCAGCTTAGGGCTCCCAAGTCAGCCCCAGCATTTT.

The table lists this clonotype with a few counts. The chain joins TRBV20-1 to TRBJ1-6; 12 nucleotides match TRBD1. Germline assignment: CDR1 DFQATT and CDR2 SNEGSKA (reference sequence). The junction had 12 bases not matched to a gene; V was cut back by 2 bases and J by 7 bases. The length of the CDR3 is 18 residues. This chain's CDR3 is CSARTPGPGQGANSPLHF. In nucleotides, the CDR3 is TGCAGTGCTAGAACCCCTGGTCCGGGACAGGGGGCCAATTCACCCCTCCACTTT.

This clonotype has more than one count but fewer than ten. J is TRBJ2-3 and V is TRBV5-1; D unresolved. The CDR3 consists of 15 residues. V lost 3 bases, J lost 4 bases, and 15 bases lay in between. Germline loops: CDR1 SGHRS, CDR2 YFSETQ. Written as DNA, the CDR3 is TGCGCCAGCAGCTCCGCGGATGGCGCGCCAGATACGCAGTATTTT. It is translated as CASSSADGAPDTQYF.

The chain has TRBV4-3 and TRBJ2-1; D uncertain. V was pared by 0 bases and J by 6 bases, with 18 bases between. CDR1 and CDR2 (germline): LGHNA, YSLEER. The CDR3 covers 17 residues. The CDR3 here is CASSQEDDGPFTNEQFF. In DNA, the CDR3 is TGCGCCAGCAGCCAAGAAGACGACGGGCCCTTCACCAATGAGCAGTTCTTC.

This clonotype was observed a few times. The chain links TRBV13 to TRBJ2-7; no reliable D call. The CDR3 is 14 residues long. Germline values: CDR1 PRHDT, CDR2 FYEKMQ (reference sequence). V was cut by 1 base and J by 6 bases, with 13 bases left in between. This CDR3 reads CASSLEMSGSEQYF. CDR3 nucleotide sequence: TGTGCCAGCAGCTTAGAAATGTCGGGCAGCGAGCAGTACTTC.

The DNA for the CDR3 is TGTGCCAGCAGTTACCTGCAGGGGGTAGCTCCCGAGACTGAAGCTTTCTTT. It encodes CASSYLQGVAPETEAFF. The chain recombines TRBV11-2 with TRBJ1-1; 7 nucleotides agree with TRBD1. The CDR3 length is 17 residues. Germline lookup yields CDR1 SGHAT and CDR2 FQNNGV. V was clipped by 6 bases and J by 5 bases; unmatched bases: 18.

The chain carries TRBV24-1 and TRBJ2-3; D unresolved. CDR1 and CDR2 (germline): KGHDR, SFDVKD. The V end lost 3 bases, the J end lost 6 bases, and 9 bases lay between the germline ends. The CDR3 runs 13 residues. Here the CDR3 reads CATSDPTEDTQYF. In nucleotides, the CDR3 is TGTGCCACCAGTGATCCCACAGAGGATACGCAGTATTTT.

The chain has TRBV24-1 and TRBJ2-2; the D is unclear. Per the germline V gene, CDR1 is KGHDR and CDR2 is SFDVKD. The CDR3 is 13 residues long. Trimming pared 6 bases from V and 3 bases from J, leaving 7 bases between. CDR3 region: CATSYRYTGELFF. In nucleotides, the CDR3 is TGTGCCACCAGTTACAGATACACCGGGGAGCTGTTTTTT.

The chain links TRBV19 to TRBJ1-2, with D perhaps matching TRBD1 (5 bases). The V end was cut by 5 bases, the J end by 4 bases, with 11 bases between. Germline-derived CDR1 and CDR2 are LNHDA and SQIVND (reference sequence). The CDR3 spans 13 residues. The DNA of the CDR3 is TGTGCCAGTAGTGACAGAGAGTCCTATGGCTACACCTTC. It yields the protein CASSDRESYGYTF.

The table lists this clonotype with a few counts. The J gene is TRBJ2-5, the V gene TRBV19; maybe TRBD2 (6 bases). Trimming removed 5 bases from V and 3 bases from J, with 10 bases in between. CDR1 LNHDA and CDR2 SQIVND come from the germline V gene (reference sequence). The CDR3 covers 13 residues. DNA of the CDR3: TGTGCCAGTAGTGTCCTAGCGAAAGAGACCCAGTACTTC. This codes for CASSVLAKETQYF.

CDR3 coding DNA: TGTGCCAGCAGCTTAGGGAGTCACACTGAAGCTTTCTTT. Translated: CASSLGSHTEAFF. The chain combines TRBV7-3 with TRBJ1-1; D not certain. The CDR3 totals 13 residues. V lost 2 bases and J lost 3, with 7 bases in between. Looked up from germline, CDR1 is SGHTA and CDR2 is FQGTGA.

This chain uses TRBV6-5 with TRBJ1-4; D might be TRBD1 (6 bases). Germline loops: CDR1 MNHEY, CDR2 SVGAGI. The CDR3 covers 16 residues. Trimming removed 7 bases at V and 1 base at J, with 16 bases between. The CDR3 loop reads CASKGGSLGTNEKLFF. In DNA form, the CDR3 reads TGTGCCAGCAAAGGGGGATCACTAGGAACTAATGAAAAACTGTTTTTT.

The CDR3, as DNA: TGTGCCAGCAGCGTAGGTACGGGAGGGCTCTCCTACAATGAGCAGTTCTTC. It encodes CASSVGTGGLSYNEQFF. The chain joins TRBV9 to TRBJ2-1; TRBD2 matches 8 bases. The CDR3 is 17 residues long. V was pared by 0 bases and J by 0 bases, with 5 bases of the junction left unmatched. The germline gives CDR1 SGDLS, CDR2 YYNGEE.

The V and J genes are TRBV24-1 and TRBJ1-1; no reliable D call. Germline-derived CDR1 and CDR2 are KGHDR and SFDVKD. The CDR3 has 12 residues. V was pared by 3 bases and J by 8 bases, with 9 bases between. CDR3 coding DNA: TGTGCCACCAGTGATCAAGGCCGGGAAGCTTTCTTT. Its protein is CATSDQGREAFF.